This entry is about one T cell receptor (beta chain). Its antigen is as yet unknown. Several immunoSEQ plates held equal portions of the genomic DNA taken from each subset. Assay used: immunoSEQ multiplex PCR; TCRdb lists only in-frame clones, some missing. The data contain about 1 million clones, under 80% of them singletons. A CD45RA-negative memory subset and a CD45RA+ naive subset were separated from the CD4+ cells. This entry comes from a study of shared clonotypes between healthy human individuals. Whole-study findings and limits: Inspection by rarefaction showed sorted-subset sequencing to be incomplete despite large depth.

The sequence came from a man in his late teens or twenties in good health. Material for sequencing was memory CD4+ T cells sorted from blood. Subset here: CD45RA-negative fraction.

This CDR3 reads CASSPGQGGVNQPQHF. The CDR3 DNA sequence: TGTGCCAGCAGCCCGGGACAGGGGGGCGTCAATCAGCCCCAGCATTTT. The chain has TRBV6-6 and TRBJ1-5; 11 bases map to TRBD1. The CDR3 is 16 amino acids. Trimming took 6 bases from V and 3 from J; bases not matched to a gene: 7. In germline, CDR1 is MNHNY, CDR2 SVGAGI (reference sequence).